The clone carrying this TCR beta chain was counted ten times or more. One end of the junction fails to match germline, which may point to a read error. This sample stems from a study of response to subunit inactivated influenza vaccine. The germline V gene encodes CDR1 SGHTA and CDR2 FQGNSA. There are 11 residues in the CDR3. TCRdb used MiXCR to reprocess the RT-PCR reads, holding one entry per CDR3 protein. The table lists hundreds of thousands of distinct CDR3 sequences, 12% of them singletons. J is TRBJ2-7 and V is TRBV7-2; 10 nucleotides line up with TRBD1. Material: PBMCs from blood, obtained on the day of vaccination. The source is a man over 45 who received an inactivated influenza vaccine. CDR3 DNA: TGTGCCAGCAGTCAGAGACAGGGGGCGTCCTTC. Its translation is CASSQRQGASF.